A selection of T cell receptor beta chains follows, all from one sample in a study of blood T cells in healthy people across ages. TCRdb re-called the 5' RACE reads with MiXCR, one entry per CDR3 protein. The sample records about 830,000 distinct CDR3 sequences, 62% being singletons. Material: blood. These receptors all stem from a man aged 25 to 45 in good health. CDR3s include the opening cysteine and the closing phenylalanine or tryptophan. A D gene is named only where the DNA matches it firmly. Clone size is given for some rows only: seen once, a few or many times, or a class if the clone is expanded.

>TRBV7-8|TRBJ2-5|.|TRBD2
TGTGCCGGGGGGGGTTGGGAGACCCAGTACTTC
CAGGGWETQYF
>TRBV27|TRBJ2-1|.|.
TGTGCCAGCAGAATCTGGGGGCGGAAGAATGAGCAGTTCTTC
CASRIWGRKNEQFF
>TRBV15|TRBJ2-1|.|TRBD2
TGTGCCACCAGGTCCGTTAGCGGGGCCTACAATGAGCAGTTCTTC
CATRSVSGAYNEQFF
>TRBV3-1|TRBJ2-1|.|TRBD1
TGTGCCAGCAGCCCTCCGGGACAGGGTAGAAATGAGCAGTTCTTC
CASSPPGQGRNEQFF
>TRBV29-1|TRBJ2-3|few|TRBD1
TGCAGCGTTGGTCAGACAGGGAGTGAGACAGATACGCAGTATTTT
CSVGQTGSETDTQYF
>TRBV28|TRBJ2-7|.|TRBD1
TGTACCAGCAGCCTGATGTGGGGGACAGGGGGCTACGAGCAGTACTTC
CTSSLMWGTGGYEQYF
>TRBV7-6|TRBJ1-4|few|TRBD1
TGTGCCAGCAGCTTGGACCCGGGACAGAGTAATGAAAAACTGTTTTTT
CASSLDPGQSNEKLFF
>TRBV7-2|TRBJ2-3|few|.
TGTGCCAGCAGCGAGCGATTAAGCACAGATACGCAGTATTTT
CASSERLSTDTQYF
>TRBV7-3|TRBJ1-2|.|.
TGTGCCAGCAGTTTTCGAATCAGGGGCGCCTATGGCTACACCTTC
CASSFRIRGAYGYTF
>TRBV7-2|TRBJ2-1|few|TRBD2
TGTGCCAGCAGCTTTCTAGCGGAGATCAATGAGCAGTTCTTC
CASSFLAEINEQFF
>TRBV6-9|TRBJ1-2|.|.
TGTGCCAGCAGTGAGGGACATCATGGCTACACCTTC
CASSEGHHGYTF
>TRBV4-3|TRBJ2-2|.|TRBD1
TGCGCCAGCAGCCAAATGGACAGGGCGGCCGGGGAGCTGTTTTTT
CASSQMDRAAGELFF
>TRBV7-2|TRBJ1-6|.|.
TGTGCCAGCAGCTTAGCCACCGGGCCCTATAATTCACCCCTCCACTTT
CASSLATGPYNSPLHF
>TRBV15|TRBJ2-1|.|TRBD2
TGTGCCACCTCTGGGGGGGTTTTGGTTGAGCAGTTCTTC
CATSGGVLVEQFF
>TRBV7-2|TRBJ2-5|.|.
TGTGCCAGCAGCTTAGCCGGAGTTTTGGAGACCCAGTACTTC
CASSLAGVLETQYF
>TRBV12-3/TRBV12-4|TRBJ2-5|.|.
TGTGCCAGCAGGTCAGGGGACAATGAGCAGTACTTC
CASRSGDNEQYF
>TRBV9|TRBJ2-1|.|.
TGTGCCAGCAGCGTAGGCGAGGCCCCCTACGAGCAGTTCTTC
CASSVGEAPYEQFF